These T cell receptor beta chains were read from a single sample in a study of T cells after yellow fever vaccination. TCRdb used MiXCR to reprocess the 5' RACE reads, holding one entry per CDR3 protein. This sample has hundreds of thousands of distinct CDR3 sequences; about 12% occur once, and the top ten carry approximately 15%. This material consisted of PBMCs, taken on the day of the yellow fever booster vaccination. All receptors come from a man aged 25-45 years who received the YFV17D yellow fever vaccine. CDR3s include the opening cysteine and the closing phenylalanine or tryptophan. The order of the fields is J gene, clone size, V gene, D gene, CDR3 DNA, CDR3 protein. A D gene is named only where the DNA matches it firmly. A row's size may be missing; if present it is once, few, many or a size class.

TRBJ2-7 | few | TRBV2 | . | TGTGCCAGCAGTGATGGGATAGGGTTCTCCTACGAGCAGTACTTC | CASSDGIGFSYEQYF
TRBJ2-2 | few | TRBV11-2 | TRBD2 | TGTGCCAGCAGGTTAGCGGGAGGCGTCGGGGAGCTGTTTTTT | CASRLAGGVGELFF
TRBJ2-7 | few | TRBV10-3 | TRBD2 | TGTGCCATCAGTGATTCTAGCGGGAGAGGTTACGAGCAGTACTTC | CAISDSSGRGYEQYF
TRBJ1-2 | . | TRBV14 | . | TGTGCCAGCAGCCAAGCGGGGCAGGGCATCATCTATGGCTACACCTTC | CASSQAGQGIIYGYTF
TRBJ2-1 | few | TRBV20-1 | . | TGCAGTGCTAGGAGAACGGAATACAATGAGCAGTTCTTC | CSARRTEYNEQFF
TRBJ2-7 | many | TRBV29-1 | . | TGCAGCGGGGGGGATCGTTCTGGCGAGCAGTACTTC | CSGGDRSGEQYF
TRBJ1-2 | few | TRBV28 | . | TGTGCCAGCAGTTTAGAGGGGGAGTATGGCTACACCTTC | CASSLEGEYGYTF
TRBJ2-1 | many | TRBV12-3/TRBV12-4 | . | TGTGCCAGCAGTCCTGCGGCTAGCTCCTACAATGAGCAGTTCTTC | CASSPAASSYNEQFF
TRBJ2-3 | few | TRBV28 | TRBD2 | TGTGCCAGCAGCCCTAGCGGGAGAGGGGCAGATACGCAGTATTTT | CASSPSGRGADTQYF
TRBJ2-5 | many | TRBV28 | . | TGTGCCAGCTGTTTGGGAAAACAAGAGACCCAGTACTTC | CASCLGKQETQYF
TRBJ2-1 | few | TRBV5-5 | TRBD2 | TGTGCCAGCAGCTTGAGGCAGGGTGGGACTAGCGGGTACAATGAGCAGTTCTTC | CASSLRQGGTSGYNEQFF
TRBJ2-1 | few | TRBV27 | . | TGTGCCAGCAGTTGGGGCGGATCCTACAATGAGCAGTTCTTC | CASSWGGSYNEQFF
TRBJ2-5 | few | TRBV24-1 | . | TGTGCCACCAGTGAAACCGGGGACGTCCAAGAGACCCAGTACTTC | CATSETGDVQETQYF
TRBJ2-5 | . | TRBV12-3/TRBV12-4 | . | TGTGCCAGCAGGGAGGACGTCGGGTGGGAGACCCAGTACTTC | CASREDVGWETQYF
TRBJ2-5 | many | TRBV5-1 | . | TGCGCCAGCAGCTTGGACACCCAAGAGACCCAGTACTTC | CASSLDTQETQYF
TRBJ2-3 | . | TRBV2 | TRBD2 | TGTGCCAGCTACGGACTAGCTAGCACAGATACGCAGTATTTT | CASYGLASTDTQYF
TRBJ2-7 | . | TRBV18 | . | TGTGCCAGCTCACCCCTTACCCCCTACGAGCAGTACTTC | CASSPLTPYEQYF
TRBJ2-5 | few | TRBV6-1 | . | TGTGCCAGCAGCGAAAATAGGGTTGGGACCCAGTACTTC | CASSENRVGTQYF
TRBJ1-2 | few | TRBV20-1 | . | TGCAGTGCCGAGGACGGCAGGGCGCACTATGGCTACACCTTC | CSAEDGRAHYGYTF
TRBJ1-1 | few | TRBV27 | . | TGTGCCAGCAGTTTTGAGGGTTTCGGCACTGAAGCTTTCTTT | CASSFEGFGTEAFF
TRBJ1-1 | . | TRBV20-1 | TRBD1 | TGCAGTGCTAGAGAAACAGGGGCCTTGGTATCTGAAGCTTTCTTT | CSARETGALVSEAFF
TRBJ1-1 | few | TRBV3-1 | . | TGTGCCAGCAGCCCCCCGGGGTACATGAACACTGAAGCTTTCTTT | CASSPPGYMNTEAFF
TRBJ1-4 | few | TRBV28 | . | TGTGCCAGCGCCCGGGCCCTTGCAACTAATGAAAAACTGTTTTTT | CASARALATNEKLFF
TRBJ1-2 | . | TRBV20-1 | . | TGCAGTGCTCCCGTCCTTGACTATGGCTACACCTTC | CSAPVLDYGYTF
TRBJ2-7 | few | TRBV23-1 | . | TGCGCCAGCAGTCCTTTGACACTCTACGAGCAGTACTTC | CASSPLTLYEQYF
TRBJ2-6 | . | TRBV6-2/TRBV6-3 | TRBD1 | TGTGCCAGCAGTTACCTGGGACAGGGCCTAGTAACTGGGGCCAACGTCCTGACTTTC | CASSYLGQGLVTGANVLTF